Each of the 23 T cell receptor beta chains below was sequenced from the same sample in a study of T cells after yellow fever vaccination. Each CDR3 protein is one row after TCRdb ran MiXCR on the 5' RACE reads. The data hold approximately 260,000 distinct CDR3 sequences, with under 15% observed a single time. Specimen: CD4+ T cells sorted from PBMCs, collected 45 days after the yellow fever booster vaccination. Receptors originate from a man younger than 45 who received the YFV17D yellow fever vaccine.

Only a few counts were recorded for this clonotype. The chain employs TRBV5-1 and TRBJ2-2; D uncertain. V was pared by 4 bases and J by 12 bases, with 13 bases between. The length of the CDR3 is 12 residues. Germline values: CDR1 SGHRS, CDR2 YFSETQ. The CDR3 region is CASSLVGRKLFF. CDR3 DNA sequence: TGCGCCAGCAGCCTGGTTGGTCGGAAGCTGTTTTTT. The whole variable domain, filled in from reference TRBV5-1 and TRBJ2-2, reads KAGVTQTPRYLIKTRGQQVTLSCSPISGHRSVSWYQQTPGQGLQFLFEYFSETQRNKGNFPGRFSGRQFSNSRSEMNVSTLELGDSALYLCASSLVGRKLFFGEGSRLTVL.

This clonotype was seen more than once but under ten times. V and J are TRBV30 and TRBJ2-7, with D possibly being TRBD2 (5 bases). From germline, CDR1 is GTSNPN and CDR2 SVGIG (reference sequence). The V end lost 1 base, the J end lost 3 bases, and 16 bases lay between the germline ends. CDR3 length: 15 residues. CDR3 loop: CAWSGAPGRNYEQYF. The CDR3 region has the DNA TGTGCCTGGAGTGGAGCCCCGGGGAGAAACTACGAGCAGTACTTC.

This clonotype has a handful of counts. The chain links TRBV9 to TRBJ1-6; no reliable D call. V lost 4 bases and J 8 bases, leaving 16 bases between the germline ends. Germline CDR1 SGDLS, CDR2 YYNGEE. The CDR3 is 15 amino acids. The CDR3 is CASSNNDGAHSPLHF. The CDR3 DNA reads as TGTGCCAGCAGCAATAATGACGGAGCGCATTCACCCCTCCACTTT.

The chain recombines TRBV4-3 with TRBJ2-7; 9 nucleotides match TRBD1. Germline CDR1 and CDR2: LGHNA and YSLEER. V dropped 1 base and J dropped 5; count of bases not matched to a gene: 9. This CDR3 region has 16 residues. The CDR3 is CASSQGGGQGEDEQYF. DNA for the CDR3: TGCGCCAGCAGCCAAGGGGGGGGACAGGGAGAGGACGAGCAGTACTTC.

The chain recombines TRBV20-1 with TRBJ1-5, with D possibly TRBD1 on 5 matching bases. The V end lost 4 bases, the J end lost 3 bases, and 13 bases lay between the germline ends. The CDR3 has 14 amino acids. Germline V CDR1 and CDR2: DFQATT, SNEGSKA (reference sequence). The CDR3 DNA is TGCAGTGCTACTGCAGGGACCCCCAATCAGCCCCAGCATTTT. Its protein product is CSATAGTPNQPQHF.

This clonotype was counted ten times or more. CDR3 loop: CSVESGAGELFF. The CDR3, as DNA: TGCAGCGTTGAAAGTGGGGCCGGGGAGCTGTTTTTT. The J gene is TRBJ2-2, the V gene TRBV29-1; D unclear. CDR3 length equals 12 residues. Germline-derived CDR1 and CDR2 are SQVTM and ANQGSEA. V lost 2 bases to trimming and J lost 6 bases, with 7 bases between them.

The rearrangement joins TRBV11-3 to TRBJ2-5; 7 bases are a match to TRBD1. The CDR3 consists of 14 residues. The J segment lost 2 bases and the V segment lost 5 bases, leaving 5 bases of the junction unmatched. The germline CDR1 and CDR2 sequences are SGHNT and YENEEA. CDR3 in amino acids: CASSLNRGQETQYF. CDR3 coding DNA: TGTGCCAGCAGCCTTAACAGGGGACAAGAGACCCAGTACTTC.

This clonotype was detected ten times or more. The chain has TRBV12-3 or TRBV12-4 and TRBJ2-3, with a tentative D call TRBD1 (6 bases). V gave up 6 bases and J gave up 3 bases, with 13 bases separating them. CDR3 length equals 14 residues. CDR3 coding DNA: TGTGCCAGCAGACCGGGAACAGGGACAGATACGCAGTATTTT. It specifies CASRPGTGTDTQYF.

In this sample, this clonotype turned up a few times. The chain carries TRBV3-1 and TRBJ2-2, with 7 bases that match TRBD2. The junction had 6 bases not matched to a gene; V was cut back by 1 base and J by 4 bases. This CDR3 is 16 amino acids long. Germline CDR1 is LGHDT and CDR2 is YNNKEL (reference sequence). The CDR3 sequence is CASSQGRGRATGELFF. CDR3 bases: TGTGCCAGCAGCCAAGGTCGGGGGAGGGCCACCGGGGAGCTGTTTTTT. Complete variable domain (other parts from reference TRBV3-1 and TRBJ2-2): DTAVSQTPKYLVTQMGNDKSIKCEQNLGHDTMYWYKQDSKKFLKIMFSYNNKELIINETVPNRFSPKSPDKAHLNLHINSLELGDSAVYFCASSQGRGRATGELFFGEGSRLTVL.

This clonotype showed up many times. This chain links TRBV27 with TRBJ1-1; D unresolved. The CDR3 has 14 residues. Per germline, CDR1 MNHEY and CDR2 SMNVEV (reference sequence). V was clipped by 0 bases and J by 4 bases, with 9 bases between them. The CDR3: CASSLSIGRTEAFF. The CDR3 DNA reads TGTGCCAGCAGTTTATCGATTGGTCGCACTGAAGCTTTCTTT.

CDR3 nucleotide sequence: TGTGCCAGCAGGACTGACAGGGTGGGGGAAGCTTTCTTT. This translates into CASRTDRVGEAFF. The V and J genes are TRBV12-3 or TRBV12-4 and TRBJ1-1, with 7 nucleotides matching TRBD1. This CDR3 is built from 13 residues. V lost 6 bases to trimming and J lost 8 bases; unmatched junction nucleotides: 9.

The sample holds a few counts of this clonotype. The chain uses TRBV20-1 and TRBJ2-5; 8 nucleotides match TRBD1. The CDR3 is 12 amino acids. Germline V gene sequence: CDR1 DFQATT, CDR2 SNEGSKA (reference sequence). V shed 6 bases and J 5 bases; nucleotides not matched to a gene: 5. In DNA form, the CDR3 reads TGCAGTGCCTGGACAGGGTTCGAGACCCAGTACTTC. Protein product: CSAWTGFETQYF.

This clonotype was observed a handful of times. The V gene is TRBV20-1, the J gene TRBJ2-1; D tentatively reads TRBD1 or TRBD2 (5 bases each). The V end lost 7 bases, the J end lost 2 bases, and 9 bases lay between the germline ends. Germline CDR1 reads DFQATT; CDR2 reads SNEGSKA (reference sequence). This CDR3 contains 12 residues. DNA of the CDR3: TGCAGTGTTTGGGACGCCTACAATGAGCAGTTCTTC. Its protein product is CSVWDAYNEQFF.

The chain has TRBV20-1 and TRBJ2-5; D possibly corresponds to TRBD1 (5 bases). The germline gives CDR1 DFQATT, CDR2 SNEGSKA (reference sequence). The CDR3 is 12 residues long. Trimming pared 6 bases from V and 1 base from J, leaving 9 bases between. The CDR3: CSATDIQETQYF. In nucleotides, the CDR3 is TGCAGTGCCACGGACATCCAAGAGACCCAGTACTTC.

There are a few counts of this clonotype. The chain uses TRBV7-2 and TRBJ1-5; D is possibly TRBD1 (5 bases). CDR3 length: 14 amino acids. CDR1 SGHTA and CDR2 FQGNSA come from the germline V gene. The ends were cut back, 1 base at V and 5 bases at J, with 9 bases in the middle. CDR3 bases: TGTGCCAGCAGCTTAGAACAGGCCTATCAGCCCCAGCATTTT. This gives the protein CASSLEQAYQPQHF.

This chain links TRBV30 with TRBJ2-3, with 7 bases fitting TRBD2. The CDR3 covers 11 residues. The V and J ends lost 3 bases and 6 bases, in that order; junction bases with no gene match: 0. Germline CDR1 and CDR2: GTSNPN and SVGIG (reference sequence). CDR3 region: CAWRGGDTQYF. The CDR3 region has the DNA TGTGCCTGGAGGGGGGGGGATACGCAGTATTTT. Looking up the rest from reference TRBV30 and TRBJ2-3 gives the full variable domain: SQTIHQWPATLVQPVGSPLSLECTVEGTSNPNLYWYRQAAGRGLQLLFYSVGIGQISSEVPQNLSASRPQDRQFILSSKKLLLSDSGFYLCAWRGGDTQYFGPGTRLTVL.

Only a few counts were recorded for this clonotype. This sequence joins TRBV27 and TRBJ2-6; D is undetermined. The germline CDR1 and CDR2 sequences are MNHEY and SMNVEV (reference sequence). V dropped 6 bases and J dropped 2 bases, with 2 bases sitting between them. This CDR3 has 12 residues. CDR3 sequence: CASSTGANVLTF. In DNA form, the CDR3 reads TGTGCCAGCAGCACTGGGGCCAACGTCCTGACTTTC. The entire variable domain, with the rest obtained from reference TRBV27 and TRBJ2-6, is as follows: EAQVTQNPRYLITVTGKKLTVTCSQNMNHEYMSWYRQDPGLGLRQIYYSMNVEVTDKGDVPEGYKVSRKEKRNFPLILESPSPNQTSLYFCASSTGANVLTFGAGSRLTVL.

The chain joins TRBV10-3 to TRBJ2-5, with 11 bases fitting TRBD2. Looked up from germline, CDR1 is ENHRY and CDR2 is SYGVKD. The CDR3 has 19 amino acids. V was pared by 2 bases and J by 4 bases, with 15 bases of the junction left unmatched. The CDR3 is CAISEPMDPTSGSRETQYF. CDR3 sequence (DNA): TGTGCCATCAGTGAGCCGATGGACCCTACTAGCGGGAGTCGAGAGACCCAGTACTTC.

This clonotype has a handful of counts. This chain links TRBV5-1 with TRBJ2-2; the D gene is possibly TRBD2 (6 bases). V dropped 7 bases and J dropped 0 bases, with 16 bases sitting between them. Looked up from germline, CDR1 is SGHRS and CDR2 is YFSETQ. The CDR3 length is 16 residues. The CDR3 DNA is TGCGCCAGCTCCCTAAGCGCGGGGCCGAACACCGGGGAGCTGTTTTTT. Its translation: CASSLSAGPNTGELFF.

For the CDR3, the DNA is TGCAGTGCTAGAGATCCCCCGGGGGATACGCAGTATTTT. Protein: CSARDPPGDTQYF. J is TRBJ2-3 and V is TRBV20-1, with D possibly being TRBD2 (5 bases). The CDR3 extends over 13 amino acids. CDR1 and CDR2 from the germline V gene are DFQATT and SNEGSKA (reference sequence). The V end lost 0 bases, the J end lost 6 bases, and 10 bases lay between the germline ends.

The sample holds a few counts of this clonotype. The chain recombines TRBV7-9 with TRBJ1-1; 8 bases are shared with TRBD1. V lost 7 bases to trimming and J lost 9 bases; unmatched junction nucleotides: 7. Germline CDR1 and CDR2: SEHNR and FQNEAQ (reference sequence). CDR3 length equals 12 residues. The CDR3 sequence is CASNQDREKAFF. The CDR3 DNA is TGTGCCAGCAACCAGGACAGGGAAAAAGCTTTCTTT. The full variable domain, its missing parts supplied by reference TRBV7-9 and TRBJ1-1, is DTGVSQNPRHKITKRGQNVTFRCDPISEHNRLYWYRQTLGQGPEFLTYFQNEAQLEKSRLLSDRFSAERPKGSFSTLEIQRTEQGDSAMYLCASNQDREKAFFGQGTRLTVV.

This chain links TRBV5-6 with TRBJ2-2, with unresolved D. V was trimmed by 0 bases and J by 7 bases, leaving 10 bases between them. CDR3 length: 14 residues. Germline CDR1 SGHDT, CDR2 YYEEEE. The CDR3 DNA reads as TGTGCCAGCAGCTTGGGGACCTTGAGCGGGGAGCTGTTTTTT. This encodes CASSLGTLSGELFF.

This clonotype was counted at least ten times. In DNA, the CDR3 is TGTGCCAGCAGACTCGACGGCCGAGGGATGTCCTACGAGCAGTACTTC. It encodes CASRLDGRGMSYEQYF. This sequence joins TRBV27 and TRBJ2-7; perhaps TRBD2 as D (5 bases). Trimming pared 6 bases from V and 1 base from J, leaving 19 bases between. The germline V gene encodes CDR1 MNHEY and CDR2 SMNVEV (reference sequence). The CDR3 is made up of 16 amino acids.